The rows below give T cell receptor beta chains drawn from one sample of a study of OX40 agonist ivuxolimab in advanced cancers. Assay: immunoSEQ multiplex PCR; the TCRdb copy retains only in-frame clones and omits some. The sample consists of over 80,000 clones, less than 90% of them appearing once. The sequencing here drew on CD4+ or CD8+ T cells sorted from blood, taken in a trial of the OX40 agonist ivuxolimab. The receptors stem from an adult with an advanced solid tumor such as melanoma, head and neck, liver or kidney cancer. The CDR3 runs from the conserved cysteine through the conserved F or W. A D gene is named only where the DNA matches it firmly. Clone sizes are given selectively: once, few, many, or a class where the clone is expanded.

j_call v_call d_call clone_size cdr3_nt cdr3_aa
TRBJ2-2 TRBV14 NA NA TGTGCCAGCAGGGGAATCGCGAACACCGGGGAGCTGTTTTTT CASRGIANTGELFF
TRBJ1-1 TRBV19 TRBD1 NA TGTGCCAGTAGTATTCACAGGGGGCAGGGGACTGAAGCTTTCTTT CASSIHRGQGTEAFF
TRBJ2-5 TRBV5-1 TRBD2 NA TGCGCCAGCAGCCAACAGGGGCTAGCGGGGATGTTCCAAGAGACCCAGTACTTC CASSQQGLAGMFQETQYF
TRBJ1-2 TRBV19 NA NA TGTGCCATTAAACCCTCTCTATCCGACTATGGCTACACCTTC CAIKPSLSDYGYTF
TRBJ2-3 TRBV14 TRBD2 few TGTGCCAGCAGCCGGGGAACCGGGACTAGATCCACAGATACGCAGTATTTT CASSRGTGTRSTDTQYF
TRBJ2-5 TRBV5-4 TRBD1 NA TGTGCCAGCAGCTCACAGGGGGCTGGCGAGACCCAGTACTTC CASSSQGAGETQYF
TRBJ2-7 TRBV2 NA NA TGTGCCAGCACCTTAACCACAGTTTCCTACGAGCAGTACTTC CASTLTTVSYEQYF
TRBJ2-1 TRBV18 TRBD2 NA TGTGCCAGCTCACCCCAGCGGGGGGGCGACAGGGGTGAGCAGTTCTTC CASSPQRGGDRGEQFF
TRBJ1-4 TRBV7-9 NA once TGTGCCAGCAGACCGGGGCCATCCCTGAAAAATAATGAAAAACTGTTTTTT CASRPGPSLKNNEKLFF
TRBJ1-2 TRBV9 NA NA TGTGCCAGCGCCCCGGGGGGGCTGAACTATGGCTACACCTTC CASAPGGLNYGYTF
TRBJ1-6 TRBV6-5 NA NA TGTGCCAGCAGTTCCCCAACCGAGCTCTATAATTCACCCCTCCACTTT CASSSPTELYNSPLHF
TRBJ1-1 TRBV5-1 NA NA TGCGCCAGCTCGACGGGTCTGAACACTGAAGCTTTCTTT CASSTGLNTEAFF
TRBJ1-2 TRBV10-1 NA NA TGCGCCAGCAGTGAGTCGAGAGGCTACACCTTC CASSESRGYTF
TRBJ2-2 TRBV9 TRBD1 NA TGTGCCAGCAGCTCAGGGGGTTACGGGGAGCTGTTTTTT CASSSGGYGELFF
TRBJ2-1 TRBV4-1 TRBD2 NA TGCGCCAGCAGCCAAGATAACCCATTCCCCGCGGGGGGGTCCTACAATGAGCAGTTCTTC CASSQDNPFPAGGSYNEQFF
TRBJ2-7 TRBV9 NA NA TGTGCCAGCAGCCTGGACCCTCCCAGGGAGCAGTACTTC CASSLDPPREQYF
TRBJ2-2 TRBV6-5 NA once TGTGCCAGCAGTTACCAAAACAGGGCCGGGGAGCTGTTTTTT CASSYQNRAGELFF
TRBJ2-3 TRBV5-4 NA NA TGTGCCAGCAATACAGCCGGGACATCAGGAGGCACAGATACGCAGTATTTT CASNTAGTSGGTDTQYF
TRBJ2-1 TRBV29-1 NA NA TGCAGCGTTGCGGCTCCGACCTACAATGAGCAGTTCTTC CSVAAPTYNEQFF
TRBJ2-5 TRBV27 TRBD2 NA TGTGCCAGCAGAGGGACTAGCGGGGGTTCCCAGTACTTC CASRGTSGGSQYF
TRBJ1-1 TRBV23-1 NA NA TGCGCCAGCAGTCCCGCCTCATTCTTCATGAACACTGAAGCTTTCTTT CASSPASFFMNTEAFF
TRBJ2-3 TRBV4-2 TRBD2 few TGTGCCAGCAGCCAAGGGTCCCATCAGCGGGGGGGATACACAGATACGCAGTATTTT CASSQGSHQRGGYTDTQYF
TRBJ2-1 TRBV28 TRBD2 NA TGTGCCAGCAGTTCCCCGACTAGCGGGGGCCGGAAGCAGTTCTTC CASSSPTSGGRKQFF
TRBJ1-2 TRBV19 NA few TGTGCCAGTAGTCCCGACAGATATGGCTACACCTTC CASSPDRYGYTF
TRBJ1-4 TRBV18 TRBD1 NA TGTGCCAGCTCACCGAGTCAAGGACAGGACGAAAAACTGTTTTTT CASSPSQGQDEKLFF
TRBJ1-1 TRBV6-6 NA NA TGTGCCAGCAGCTCCCCACAGGGTGGTGAAGCTTTCTTT CASSSPQGGEAFF
TRBJ2-3 TRBV5-1 TRBD1 NA TGCGCCAGCAGCTTTACCGGGACAGCGACCACAGATACGCAGTATTTT CASSFTGTATTDTQYF
TRBJ2-5 TRBV29-1 NA NA TGCAGCGTTGAAGGCCAGGCCTCCGGGCAGTACTTC CSVEGQASGQYF
TRBJ2-2 TRBV5-1 NA NA TGCGCCAGCAGCGAGACGGTGAACACCGGGGAGCTGTTTTTT CASSETVNTGELFF
TRBJ2-1 TRBV5-1 TRBD1 NA TGCGCCAGCAGCGCGACAGGGGGTTTTTTCGATGAGCAGTTCTTC CASSATGGFFDEQFF
TRBJ2-2 TRBV9 NA NA TGTGCCAGCAGCGTAGTTGGCGGGGAGCTGTTTTTT CASSVVGGELFF
TRBJ2-7 TRBV7-2 TRBD1 NA TGTGCCAGCAGCCAGGGACAGGGAGGAGTGCAGTACTTC CASSQGQGGVQYF
TRBJ1-1 TRBV7-8 NA NA TGTGCCAGCAGCGCTGGGGACACTGAAGCTTTCTTT CASSAGDTEAFF
TRBJ2-7 TRBV6-6 NA NA TGTGCCAGCAACCTACTGGGGAAGGCCTACGAGCAGTACTTC CASNLLGKAYEQYF
TRBJ1-4 TRBV10-3 NA NA TGTGCCATCAGTGAGTCCCTAAAAACGGGGGATCATGGGAAAAAACTGTTTTTT CAISESLKTGDHGKKLFF
TRBJ1-5 TRBV7-9 NA NA TGTGCCAGCAGCTTGGGCGACAGTAGCAATCAGCCCCAGCATTTT CASSLGDSSNQPQHF
TRBJ1-1 TRBV7-9 TRBD1 NA TGTGCCAGCAGCTTAGTTCTATGGACAGGGGACACTGAAGCTTTCTTT CASSLVLWTGDTEAFF
TRBJ1-4 TRBV6-5 NA NA TGTGCCAGCAGTACCTTCGACGGCGAAAAACTGTTTTTT CASSTFDGEKLFF
TRBJ2-6 TRBV5-1 NA NA TGCGCCAGCAGCTTGGCCGCCCTCTCTGGGGCCAACGTCCTGACTTTC CASSLAALSGANVLTF
TRBJ1-2 TRBV6-5 TRBD1 NA TGTGCCAGCAGGGTACAGGGGGCACGGAATGGCTACACCTTC CASRVQGARNGYTF
TRBJ2-3 TRBV5-1 NA NA TGTGCCAGCAGAGCCGAGGGGGATACGCAGTATTTT CASRAEGDTQYF
TRBJ2-3 TRBV18 TRBD2 NA TGTGCCAGCTCACTGACTAGCGAGACAGATACGCAGTATTTT CASSLTSETDTQYF
TRBJ1-5 TRBV5-8 TRBD1 once TGTGCCAGCAGCTTGTGGGGCTCCGAGACAGGGGATCAGCCCCAGCATTTT CASSLWGSETGDQPQHF
TRBJ2-3 TRBV27 NA NA TGTGCCAGCAGTTGGAGGGGGCGAGGGGTCGCGAGCACAGATACGCAGTATTTT CASSWRGRGVASTDTQYF
TRBJ1-2 TRBV19 NA NA TGTGCCAGTAGTATAGTGCCCACGGATAACTATGGCTACACCTTC CASSIVPTDNYGYTF
TRBJ1-2 TRBV6-5 TRBD1 NA TGTGCCAGCAGCTGGGACAGTCTCTTCTCTGGCTACACCTTC CASSWDSLFSGYTF
TRBJ1-6 TRBV7-2 NA NA TGTGCCAGCAGCTTAGGTAACAGAGGGAATTCACCCCTCCACTTT CASSLGNRGNSPLHF
TRBJ1-5 TRBV19 NA once TGTGCCAGTAGTGACAGCTATAGCAATCAGCCCCAGCATTTT CASSDSYSNQPQHF
TRBJ2-3 TRBV5-1 NA NA TGCGCCAGCAGCTTGGTTTTTGACAGAGACACAGATACGCAGTATTTT CASSLVFDRDTDTQYF
TRBJ2-7 TRBV5-1 NA NA TGCGCCAGCAGCTTTCGGGGCCCGGGGGACGAGCAGTACTTC CASSFRGPGDEQYF
TRBJ1-1 TRBV10-3 TRBD1 NA TGTGCCACCGAAGCGGGACAGGGGGACACTGAAGCTTTCTTT CATEAGQGDTEAFF
TRBJ1-1 TRBV18 NA NA TGTGCCAGCTCACCGGCGGGGGGGGAGGCTGAAGCTTTCTTT CASSPAGGEAEAFF
TRBJ2-5 TRBV4-1 TRBD2 NA TGCGCCAGCAGCCAAGGGCGGGGGTACCAAGAGACCCAGTACTTC CASSQGRGYQETQYF
TRBJ1-6 TRBV19 TRBD1 NA TGTGCCAGTAGTATAGAACCGACAGGGGGCTCCTATAATTCACCCCTCCACTTT CASSIEPTGGSYNSPLHF
TRBJ1-2 TRBV9 NA NA TGTGCCAGCAGCACCGGACAGAGCAGCTATGGCTACACCTTC CASSTGQSSYGYTF
TRBJ1-2 TRBV4-3 NA NA TGCGCCAGCAGCCAAGGGGCACAGATCACTAACTATGGCTACACCTTC CASSQGAQITNYGYTF